This is a list of T cell receptor beta chains from one sample in a study of blood T cell repertoires in COVID-19. Libraries were prepared by immunoSEQ multiplex PCR; TCRdb keeps only in-frame clonotypes and omits some of them. Of 75,000 to 100,000 clones detected, 86% appear once; the ten largest clones hold under 20%. The specimen was peripheral blood. All receptors come from a woman of 80 years or more with acute or convalescent COVID-19. Each CDR3 is given without its conserved first and last residue.

j_call: TRBJ1-5; v_call: TRBV4-2; cdr3_aa: ASSQDSGYQPQH
j_call: TRBJ2-7; v_call: TRBV19; cdr3_aa: ASSIPGVYEQY
j_call: TRBJ2-5; v_call: TRBV5-1; cdr3_aa: ASSSDRAVQETQY
j_call: TRBJ1-2; v_call: TRBV11-2; cdr3_aa: ASSLETAANGYT
j_call: TRBJ2-1; v_call: TRBV7-2; cdr3_aa: ASSLRGGGQGTINEQF
j_call: TRBJ1-2; v_call: TRBV11-2; cdr3_aa: ASSLSGGRANYGYT
j_call: TRBJ1-5; v_call: TRBV11-2; cdr3_aa: ASSTQGFNQPQH
j_call: TRBJ2-7; v_call: TRBV7-8; cdr3_aa: ASSFPGSSYEQY
j_call: TRBJ1-4; v_call: TRBV9; cdr3_aa: ASSRDRVNEKLF
j_call: TRBJ2-3; v_call: TRBV5-1; cdr3_aa: ASSLGDRASTDTQY
j_call: TRBJ1-2; v_call: TRBV5-6; cdr3_aa: ASSRLDRGSMHT
j_call: TRBJ1-5; v_call: TRBV19; cdr3_aa: ASSIESFNQPQH
j_call: TRBJ2-2; v_call: TRBV4-1; cdr3_aa: ASSHPKQKYTGELF